This T cell receptor (beta chain) emerged from a study of blood T cell repertoires in COVID-19. Study details: Spain, Italy and the United States supplied samples that represented acute and convalescent COVID-19. Sample material is recorded as cDNA or gDNA derived from T cells, B-cell-depleted T cells, or PBMCs.

This CDR3 is 16 amino acids long. Losses at the gene ends were 2 bases for V and 4 bases for J; bases not matched to a gene: 3. Germline values: CDR1 LGHNA, CDR2 YNFKEQ. Source study methods: From reference gene primer amplification, estimates of nucleated cell counts were derived. The repertoire was sequenced with immunoSEQ multiplex PCR; TCRdb's copy has only in-frame clones and lacks some. V and J calls and clone size follow that table, whereas D and trimming were derived from the DNA. The repertoire holds 150,000 to 200,000 clones, with 75% to 90% as singletons. The genes are TRBV4-2 and TRBJ2-3; 13 nucleotides agree with TRBD2. The receptor was derived from a man in his sixties or seventies with active or convalescent COVID-19. Sequenced: peripheral blood. The CDR3 protein is CASSQKLAGGPDTQYF. The CDR3 nucleotides are TGTGCCAGCAGCCAAAAACTAGCGGGAGGGCCAGATACGCAGTATTTT.